A single sample gave rise to the 32 T cell receptor beta chains below, sequenced in a study of Graves' ophthalmopathy and Graves' hyperthyroidism. RNA transcripts provided the template for amplifying TCR beta CDR3 regions. After a first-round RT-PCR with HTBI primers, a second-round multiplex PCR was run. A single record per CDR3 protein comes from TCRdb applying MiXCR to the multiplex PCR reads. The sample consists of roughly 500,000 distinct CDR3 sequences, 13% to 15% of them appearing once. Sequenced: blood. The receptors were gathered from a woman aged 25 to 39 with Graves' ophthalmopathy.

This clonotype was counted ten times or more. The V call is TRBV14, the J call TRBJ2-7, with no clear D. The CDR3 totals 14 residues. Germline V lookup: CDR1 SGHDN, CDR2 FVKESK. Trimming took off 3 bases at V and 2 bases at J, with 11 bases between the two ends. The CDR3 DNA follows: TGTGCCAGCAGCCATGGTCAGTTGGCCTACGAGCAGTACTTC. Protein: CASSHGQLAYEQYF.

In regard to this clonotype: It may be a read error: a sequence one base away is much more abundant. The chain is built from TRBV6-5 and TRBJ1-1, with 8 bases aligning to TRBD1. The CDR3 spans 10 residues. From germline, CDR1 is MNHEY and CDR2 SVGAGI. CDR3 bases: TGTGCCAGCAGTTCGCAGGGGGCTTGCTTT. Amino acid sequence: CASSSQGACF.

The table lists this clonotype with many counts. This chain links TRBV10-3 with TRBJ2-4; D assignment may be TRBD1 or TRBD2 (5 bases each). V lost 11 bases, J lost 0 bases, and 29 bases lay in between. The CDR3 runs to 19 residues. Germline CDR1 and CDR2: ENHRY and SYGVKD. The CDR3 DNA follows: TGTGCCCTCCTTCCAGGGTGGGACCAGAGTGTGTTAGCCAAAAACATTCAGTACTTC. This sequence encodes CALLPGWDQSVLAKNIQYF.

Only a few counts were recorded for this clonotype. This may be a read error: a much more frequent sequence differs by one nucleotide. The chain uses TRBV5-1 and TRBJ1-2; no clear D gene. Germline V gives CDR1 SGHRS, CDR2 YFSETQ. Deletions cut 4 bases from V and 10 bases from J, with 20 bases between. This CDR3 is 14 amino acids long. The CDR3 protein is CASSISTASRDYTF. The CDR3 region has the DNA TGCGCCAGCAGCATATCGACCGCTTCGCGGGACTACACCTTC. The whole variable domain, remainder taken from reference TRBV5-1 and TRBJ1-2, is KAGVTQTPRYLIKTRGQQVTLSCSPISGHRSVSWYQQTPGQGLQFLFEYFSETQRNKGNFPGRFSGRQFSNSRSEMNVSTLELGDSALYLCASSISTASRDYTFGSGTRLTVV.

The sample holds many counts of this clonotype. The chain combines TRBV6-5 with TRBJ1-2, with D unclear. V was shortened by 1 base and J by 4 bases, with 7 bases between the two germline ends. CDR1 and CDR2 from the germline V gene are MNHEY and SVGAGI. The CDR3 is made up of 13 amino acids. In DNA, the CDR3 is TGTGCCAGCAGTTACTACGGCCCCTATGGCTACACCTTC. Amino acids: CASSYYGPYGYTF.

This clonotype appeared many times. The chain is built from TRBV6-1 and TRBJ2-5; 7 bases are a match to TRBD1. Germline CDR1 reads MNHNS; CDR2 reads SASEGT. After removal of 7 bases from V and 4 bases from J, the junction contained 6 bases not matched to a gene. This CDR3 has 13 amino acids. CDR3 coding DNA: TGTGCCAGCAACAGGGGAAGAAGAGAGACCCAGTACTTC. Amino acids: CASNRGRRETQYF.

The chain has TRBV4-1 and TRBJ1-3; D might be TRBD1 (5 bases). The V gene lost 4 bases and the J gene lost 0 bases, with 7 bases spanning the gap. Looked up from germline, CDR1 is MGHRA and CDR2 is YSYEKL. CDR3 length equals 14 residues. CDR3 protein: CASSRDFSGNTIYF. The CDR3 DNA follows: TGCGCCAGCAGCCGGGACTTCTCTGGAAACACCATATATTTT.

Concerning this clonotype itself: A much larger clone differs from this one at a single base, so this may be a read error. Lacking the conserved final phenylalanine or tryptophan, this CDR3 likely reflects a read error. This chain links TRBV7-2 with TRBJ1-5, with no clear D. V gave up 1 base and J gave up 9 bases, with 10 bases separating them. CDR3 length: 13 residues. Germline assignment: CDR1 SGHTA and CDR2 FQGNSA. CDR3 nucleotides: TGTGCCAGCAGCTTAGGGGGTGTGGGGCCCCAGCATTAT. Protein product: CASSLGGVGPQHY.

Only a few counts were recorded for this clonotype. The chain carries TRBV6-1 and TRBJ2-2; no definite D call. The V gene lost 3 bases and the J gene lost 4 bases, with 12 bases spanning the gap. CDR1 MNHNS and CDR2 SASEGT come from the germline V gene. The CDR3 has 15 residues. As DNA, the CDR3 is TGTGCCAGCAGTGAGCTGGGCTCAACCACCGGGGAGCTGTTTTTT. As protein: CASSELGSTTGELFF.

This clonotype showed up many times. This chain connects TRBV20-1 to TRBJ1-1; 8 bases are a match to TRBD1. The CDR3 contains 13 residues. CDR1 and CDR2 (germline): DFQATT, SNEGSKA (reference sequence). The trim removed 5 bases at V and 6 bases at J, leaving 8 bases unmatched. Here the CDR3 reads CSAPQGAGAEAFF. CDR3 DNA sequence: TGCAGTGCTCCGCAGGGGGCAGGCGCTGAAGCTTTCTTT.

This clonotype has at least ten counts. The V call is TRBV12-3 or TRBV12-4, the J call TRBJ2-6; D is uncertain. The CDR3 is 13 amino acids. V was pared by 6 bases and J by 4 bases, with 7 bases between. This CDR3 is CASSPLGANVLTF. The CDR3 nucleotides read TGTGCCAGCAGCCCCTTGGGGGCCAACGTCCTGACTTTC.

This clonotype occurred many times. The chain uses TRBV7-3 and TRBJ2-2; possible D gene TRBD2, 7 bases. The CDR3 has 15 residues. V was cut by 5 bases and J by 3 bases, with 13 bases left in between. Germline V gives CDR1 SGHTA, CDR2 FQGTGA. The CDR3 DNA is TGTGCCAGCAGCCAAGGGGGAGGGGACACCGGGGAGCTGTTTTTT. It specifies CASSQGGGDTGELFF.

This clonotype has ten or more counts. The V call is TRBV6-5, the J call TRBJ1-1; D might be TRBD1 (6 bases). Germline assignment: CDR1 MNHEY and CDR2 SVGAGI. The CDR3 covers 15 residues. Trimming left V 6 bases short and J 2 bases short, with 16 bases between. The CDR3 DNA sequence: TGTGCCAGCAGAGGGGGAGGGGCTGGTAACACTGAAGCTTTCTTT. Its protein is CASRGGGAGNTEAFF.

The table lists this clonotype with many counts. The chain recombines TRBV9 with TRBJ2-7; 13 bases map to TRBD2. Germline lookup yields CDR1 SGDLS and CDR2 YYNGEE. The trim removed 0 bases at V and 2 bases at J, leaving 2 bases unmatched. The CDR3 has 16 residues. The CDR3 nucleotides are TGTGCCAGCAGCGTAGCGGGACTAGCGGGGACCTACGAGCAGTACTTC. It yields the protein CASSVAGLAGTYEQYF.

At least ten counts were recorded for this clonotype. V gene TRBV6-2 or TRBV6-3 combines with J gene TRBJ2-5; perhaps TRBD2 as D (5 bases). V lost 2 bases, J lost 4 bases, and 20 bases lay in between. The CDR3 covers 17 residues. Germline values: CDR1 MNHEY, CDR2 SVGEGT. The chain's CDR3 is CASSYGRIARARETQYF. The CDR3 DNA reads as TGTGCCAGCAGTTACGGTAGAATAGCGAGAGCTAGAGAGACCCAGTACTTC.

This clonotype has only a few counts. A read error is likely here: a far larger clone is one base away. V usage is TRBV12-3 or TRBV12-4 and J usage is TRBJ1-5; the D is unclear. This CDR3 contains 13 residues. V lost 8 bases, J lost 2 bases, and 10 bases lay in between. DNA of the CDR3: TGTGCCAGCGGTTACTCCCGCAATCAGCCCCAGCATTTT. Translated, it gives CASGYSRNQPQHF.

There are many counts of this clonotype. Given a much more abundant clone one base away, this may be a read error. The chain uses TRBV6-5 and TRBJ2-7; D is tentatively TRBD1 or TRBD2 (5 bases each). This CDR3 contains 15 residues. V lost 2 bases and J 6 bases, leaving 17 bases between the germline ends. Germline CDR1 reads MNHEY; CDR2 reads SVGAGI. CDR3 sequence reads: CASSYTAGASVEQYF. The CDR3, as DNA: TGTGCCAGCAGTTACACAGCCGGGGCCTCGGTCGAGCAGTACTTC.

At least ten counts were recorded for this clonotype. The rearrangement joins TRBV29-1 to TRBJ2-7; D might be TRBD1 (6 bases). From germline, CDR1 is SQVTM and CDR2 ANQGSEA. V dropped 6 bases and J dropped 7 bases, with 13 bases sitting between them. The CDR3 covers 11 residues. CDR3 in DNA: TGCAGCGTAGGATTAACAGGGGAGCAGTACTTC. Protein product: CSVGLTGEQYF.

This clonotype was counted many times. This chain uses TRBV5-1 with TRBJ2-7, with TRBD2 as a possible D gene (8 bases). Germline V gene data show CDR1 as SGHRS and CDR2 as YFSETQ. V was cut by 4 bases and J by 0 bases, with 17 bases left in between. This CDR3 has 16 amino acids. The CDR3 sequence is CASSTIGGDSSYEQYF. In nucleotides, the CDR3 is TGCGCCAGCAGCACCATCGGGGGGGACAGCTCCTACGAGCAGTACTTC.

This clonotype has a count of ten or more. The chain recombines TRBV12-3 or TRBV12-4 with TRBJ2-7; D may match TRBD1 or TRBD2 (5 bases each). Trimming cost V 5 bases and J 0 bases, with 14 bases left between them. The CDR3 covers 15 residues. In nucleotides, the CDR3 is TGTGCCAGCAGTCCCGGGACGTCTAGCTCCTACGAGCAGTACTTC. This gives the protein CASSPGTSSSYEQYF.

This clonotype was detected ten times or more. The rearrangement links TRBV27 to TRBJ2-2; possible D gene TRBD1, 6 bases. Germline CDR1 reads MNHEY; CDR2 reads SMNVEV (reference sequence). V was cut by 3 bases and J by 6 bases, with 17 bases left in between. This CDR3 comprises 16 residues. CDR3 coding DNA: TGTGCCAGCAGTTTTTGGGGGCGCTTAGGGGCCGGGGAGCTGTTTTTT. It specifies CASSFWGRLGAGELFF.

This clonotype was picked up many times. The V gene is TRBV29-1, the J gene TRBJ2-7; D remains unclear. This CDR3 is built from 11 residues. Germline CDR1 reads SQVTM; CDR2 reads ANQGSEA. V gave up 2 bases and J gave up 1 base, with 3 bases separating them. The CDR3 bases are TGCAGCGTTGAACAGTCCTACGAGCAGTACTTC. Protein: CSVEQSYEQYF.

This clonotype was counted many times. The chain links TRBV20-1 to TRBJ2-7; the match to TRBD2 covers 14 bases. The CDR3 totals 14 residues. V shed 3 bases, J shed 11 bases, and the junction held 9 bases outside the gene matches. Looked up from germline, CDR1 is DFQATT and CDR2 is SNEGSKA (reference sequence). The CDR3 loop reads CSARTGTSGSSEYF. DNA for the CDR3: TGCAGTGCTAGGACCGGGACTAGCGGGAGTTCAGAGTACTTC.

This clonotype was detected many times. The rearrangement uses TRBV6-1 and TRBJ2-2; 10 bases line up with TRBD2. Trimming removed 0 bases from V and 4 bases from J; junction bases left unmatched: 2. This CDR3 is built from 16 residues. Germline V gene lookup returns CDR1 MNHNS and CDR2 SASEGT. CDR3 sequence: CASSEAGTSVTGELFF. In nucleotides, the CDR3 is TGTGCCAGCAGTGAAGCCGGGACTAGCGTCACCGGGGAGCTGTTTTTT.

This clonotype was seen only a few times. The V gene is TRBV6-5, the J gene TRBJ2-7, with 11 bases identical to TRBD1. J lost 6 bases, V lost 0 bases, and 4 bases had no gene match. Germline CDR1 MNHEY, CDR2 SVGAGI. The CDR3 covers 15 residues. The CDR3 sequence: CASSYSRTGGSEQYF. The CDR3, as DNA: TGTGCCAGCAGTTACTCAAGGACAGGGGGCTCCGAGCAGTACTTC.

This clonotype has at least ten counts. The gene calls are TRBV20-1 and TRBJ2-7, with unresolved D. The CDR3 consists of 13 residues. The V end was cut by 3 bases, the J end by 1 base, with 10 bases between. CDR1 and CDR2 from the germline V gene are DFQATT and SNEGSKA (reference sequence). CDR3 in amino acids: CSASGVFSYEQYF. The CDR3 DNA reads as TGCAGTGCTAGTGGAGTGTTTTCCTACGAGCAGTACTTC.

V is TRBV20-1 and J is TRBJ2-5; the match to TRBD1 covers 10 bases. Germline V gives CDR1 DFQATT, CDR2 SNEGSKA (reference sequence). The CDR3 length is 16 residues. V shed 5 bases, J shed 7 bases, and the junction held 16 bases outside the gene matches. CDR3 sequence: CSAAYFGTGDAVTQYF. CDR3 nucleotide sequence: TGCAGTGCTGCTTACTTCGGGACAGGGGATGCAGTGACCCAGTACTTC.

This clonotype was counted many times. The CDR3 sequence is CASSLKSSGTPGQETQYF. The CDR3, as DNA: TGTGCCAGCAGCTTGAAGTCCTCCGGGACTCCCGGCCAAGAGACCCAGTACTTC. The V call is TRBV7-3, the J call TRBJ2-5; the D gene is possibly TRBD2 (6 bases). Per the germline V gene, CDR1 is SGHTA and CDR2 is FQGTGA. Trimming took off 3 bases at V and 1 base at J, with 21 bases between the two ends. This CDR3 contains 18 residues.

The chain recombines TRBV7-8 with TRBJ2-5; D might be TRBD2 (6 bases). Germline-derived CDR1 and CDR2 are SGHVS and FQNEAQ. Trimming took 6 bases from V and 4 from J, leaving 12 bases between them. The CDR3 contains 13 residues. CDR3 in DNA: TGTGCCAGCAGTCGACTAGGGTCAGAGACCCAGTACTTC. As protein: CASSRLGSETQYF.

V and J are TRBV3-1 and TRBJ2-7; D unresolved. The CDR3 spans 16 residues. With 0 bases removed from V and 2 bases from J, the gap between germline ends came to 14 bases. Germline-derived CDR1 and CDR2 are LGHDT and YNNKEL (reference sequence). The CDR3 nucleotides are TGTGCCAGCAGCCAAGATGCGACCCCTCAAACCTACGAGCAGTACTTC. The encoded protein is CASSQDATPQTYEQYF.

This chain uses TRBV20-1 with TRBJ1-1; TRBD1 might be the D (6 bases). Germline loops: CDR1 DFQATT, CDR2 SNEGSKA (reference sequence). The CDR3 runs 15 residues. V gave up 3 bases and J gave up 1 base, with 15 bases separating them. The CDR3 region is CSASSIWTANTEAFF. The CDR3 nucleotides read TGCAGTGCTAGCTCCATCTGGACAGCGAACACTGAAGCTTTCTTT.

With regard to this clonotype: It may be a read error: a sequence one base away is much more abundant. CDR3: CSSSEAPGYEQYF. The CDR3 nucleotides are TGTTCCAGCAGTGAAGCGCCCGGGTACGAGCAGTACTTC. The chain has TRBV6-1 and TRBJ2-7; D is ambiguous. CDR3 length equals 13 residues. CDR1 is MNHNS, CDR2 SASEGT, per germline.